This T cell receptor (beta chain) was sequenced in a study of beta chain features in type 1 diabetes. Study-wide background: Age, gender and cell yields were alike across patients and healthy donors. Findings and limits, study-wide: Patients' naive, central memory and Treg TCRB repertoires seemed closer to one another than those of healthy donors. There was a moderate but significant shortening of TCRB CDR3s in all four CD4+ subsets of Type 1 diabetes patients.

This CDR3 region has 13 residues. The V gene lost 0 bases and the J gene lost 4 bases, with 8 bases spanning the gap. From germline, CDR1 is SGDLS and CDR2 YYNGEE. Sorting that relied on CD45RO/CCR7/CD25/CD127/CD95/CD27 yielded CD4+ naive, central memory, regulatory and stem cell-like memory cells. Concerning this clone itself: Its antigen is undetermined.

Isolated RNA was reverse transcribed in full, so expressed TCRB transcripts were sequenced. Profiling relied on immunoSEQ multiplex PCR, and the TCRdb table lists in-frame clones only, not all of them. The table has around 500,000 clones, 11% seen once; the top ten hold about 0.045%. The source is a young woman in good health. The chain couples TRBV9 to TRBJ2-7; D is ambiguous. Sequenced material: naive CD4+ T cells from blood. This CDR3 reads CASSVGLEYEQYF. In nucleotides, the CDR3 is TGTGCCAGCAGCGTAGGACTCGAATACGAGCAGTACTTC.